The 30 T cell receptor beta chains listed next were all sequenced from one sample in a study of OX40 agonist ivuxolimab in advanced cancers. The data were produced by immunoSEQ multiplex PCR, yet TCRdb's version contains in-frame clones alone and is incomplete. The table includes 7,500 to 9,000 clones, around three quarters detected once. The starting material was CD4+ or CD8+ T cells sorted from blood, obtained in a trial of the OX40 agonist ivuxolimab. The receptors here all came from an adult with an advanced solid tumor such as melanoma, head and neck, liver or kidney cancer.

A remark on this clone: This sample also contains other DNA sequences that code for the same CDR3. The chain carries TRBV28 and TRBJ2-2, with no clear D. Germline CDR1 reads MDHEN; CDR2 reads SYDVKM. The CDR3 loop spans 11 amino acids. V gave up 3 bases and J gave up 6 bases, with 2 bases separating them. DNA for the CDR3: TGTGCCAGCAGTTTCCCCGGGGAGCTGTTTTTT. This sequence encodes CASSFPGELFF.

The V gene is TRBV28, the J gene TRBJ1-5, with a tentative D call TRBD1 (6 bases). Germline loops: CDR1 MDHEN, CDR2 SYDVKM. This CDR3 has 12 residues. Trimming cost V 8 bases and J 6 bases, with 11 bases left between them. In DNA, the CDR3 is TGTGCCAGCGGAGGGGGTACTCAGCCCCAGCATTTT. The encoded protein is CASGGGTQPQHF. Full variable domain (outside the CDR3, taken from reference TRBV28 and TRBJ1-5): DVKVTQSSRYLVKRTGEKVFLECVQDMDHENMFWYRQDPGLGLRLIYFSYDVKMKEKGDIPEGYSVSREKKERFSLILESASTNQTSMYLCASGGGTQPQHFGDGTRLSIL.

The chain employs TRBV25-1 and TRBJ1-6; no reliable D call. Germline CDR1 reads MGHDK; CDR2 reads SYGVNS. The CDR3 has 16 residues. V was cut by 0 bases and J by 10 bases, with 16 bases left in between. The DNA for the CDR3 is TGTGCCAGCAGTGAATACGGTTACATGGAGAAGTCACCCCTCCACTTT. Its protein is CASSEYGYMEKSPLHF.

The chain employs TRBV6-5 and TRBJ2-3; 13 nucleotides match TRBD2. Germline V gene lookup returns CDR1 MNHEY and CDR2 SVGAGI. The junction had 5 bases not matched to a gene; V was cut back by 4 bases and J by 4 bases. The CDR3 contains 16 residues. The CDR3 reads CASSFGLAGVSDTQYF. The CDR3 DNA reads as TGTGCCAGCAGTTTTGGACTAGCGGGAGTCTCAGATACGCAGTATTTT.

The chain has TRBV6-6 and TRBJ1-5, with 8 nucleotides matching TRBD1. The CDR3 spans 15 residues. The V and J ends lost 1 base and 3 bases, in that order; junction bases with no gene match: 2. The germline V gene encodes CDR1 MNHNY and CDR2 SVGAGI (reference sequence). The CDR3 reads CASSYWTGNNQPQHF. As DNA, the CDR3 is TGTGCCAGCAGTTACTGGACAGGGAACAATCAGCCCCAGCATTTT.

The chain is built from TRBV28 and TRBJ1-2; TRBD1 agrees at 12 bases. V gave up 3 bases and J gave up 3 bases; unmatched junction bases: 2. From germline, CDR1 is MDHEN and CDR2 SYDVKM. The CDR3 contains 15 residues. The CDR3 spells CASSLGTGGHYGYTF. The CDR3 region has the DNA TGTGCCAGCAGTTTGGGGACAGGGGGCCACTATGGCTACACCTTC.

V and J are TRBV7-6 and TRBJ2-1, with 9 bases aligning to TRBD1. The CDR3 length is 16 residues. Germline V CDR1 and CDR2: SGHVS, FNYEAQ. With 0 bases clipped from V and 9 bases from J, the junction kept 9 bases outside the gene matches. In nucleotides, the CDR3 is TGTGCCAGCAGCTTAGCGGGGGAGACAGGGGGTTTTGAGCAGTTCTTC. As protein: CASSLAGETGGFEQFF.

The genes are TRBV4-3 and TRBJ2-1; D gene ambiguous. Germline lookup yields CDR1 LGHNA and CDR2 YSLEER. The CDR3 has 14 residues. V lost 0 bases, J lost 8 bases, and 11 bases lay in between. CDR3 loop: CASSQDVRVDEQFF. The DNA for the CDR3 is TGCGCCAGCAGCCAAGATGTAAGGGTAGATGAGCAGTTCTTC.

V and J are TRBV20-1 and TRBJ2-7; no clear D gene. The V end lost 3 bases, the J end lost 4 bases, and 7 bases lay between the germline ends. Germline assignment: CDR1 DFQATT and CDR2 SNEGSKA (reference sequence). The CDR3 is made up of 11 amino acids. This CDR3 reads CSASSGYEQYF. Here the CDR3 DNA reads TGCAGTGCTAGTTCAGGTTACGAGCAGTACTTC.

In regard to this clone: Possible read error: a much larger clone is one base away. The V gene is TRBV7-2, the J gene TRBJ1-2, with D maybe TRBD1 (5 bases). The CDR3 sequence is 12 residues long. V lost 1 base and J lost 9, with 9 bases in between. Germline V gene sequence: CDR1 SGHTA, CDR2 FQGNSA. The CDR3 bases are TGTGCCAGCAGCTTAGGGGGGGAGAGCTACACCTTC. Translating gives CASSLGGESYTF.

The rearrangement uses TRBV10-3 and TRBJ1-2, with D hard to call. CDR1 is ENHRY and CDR2 is SYGVKD in the germline V gene. CDR3 size: 15 residues. V was pared by 0 bases and J by 4 bases, with 12 bases between. The DNA of the CDR3 is TGTGCCATCAGTGAGTCGGCGGTACCGAGCTATGGCTACACCTTC. It translates to CAISESAVPSYGYTF.

V and J are TRBV2 and TRBJ2-1, with TRBD2 matching 7 bases. The germline gives CDR1 SNHLY, CDR2 FYNNEI. The CDR3 has 15 residues. Losses at the gene ends were 1 base for V and 6 bases for J; bases not matched to a gene: 6. This CDR3 is CASSEGWGGGNEQFF. The CDR3 DNA is TGTGCCAGCAGTGAAGGTTGGGGGGGAGGCAATGAGCAGTTCTTC.

V gene TRBV28 combines with J gene TRBJ2-7, with 8 bases matching TRBD1. Germline values: CDR1 MDHEN, CDR2 SYDVKM. The CDR3 extends over 14 amino acids. Unmatched junction bases numbered 3, after V lost 3 bases and J lost 2 bases. CDR3 loop: CASSLGRGPYEQYF. CDR3 bases: TGTGCCAGCAGTTTGGGCAGGGGGCCCTACGAGCAGTACTTC.

The V call is TRBV19, the J call TRBJ1-5; TRBD1 matches 8 bases. CDR3 length: 15 residues. Germline V gene sequence: CDR1 LNHDA, CDR2 SQIVND (reference sequence). The trim removed 3 bases at V and 9 bases at J, leaving 10 bases unmatched. CDR3 coding DNA: TGTGCCAGTAGTATCTCCCGGACAGGGTTTACGCCCCAGCATTTT. It codes for CASSISRTGFTPQHF.

V gene TRBV9 combines with J gene TRBJ2-7; D is ambiguous. This CDR3 spans 13 amino acids. V was clipped by 5 bases and J by 6 bases, with 15 bases between them. Per the germline V gene, CDR1 is SGDLS and CDR2 is YYNGEE. The CDR3 sequence: CASSAGPGGEQYF. The CDR3 DNA follows: TGTGCCAGCAGTGCTGGGCCTGGCGGCGAGCAGTACTTC.

The chain links TRBV7-8 to TRBJ2-3; 12 bases align to TRBD2. Losses at the gene ends were 4 bases for V and 0 bases for J; bases not matched to a gene: 8. The CDR3 loop spans 18 amino acids. CDR1 and CDR2 (germline): SGHVS, FQNEAQ. The CDR3 reads CASSSTSGGTTSTDTQYF. The CDR3 DNA reads TGTGCCAGCAGCTCCACTAGCGGGGGGACTACTAGCACAGATACGCAGTATTTT.

V gene TRBV4-2 combines with J gene TRBJ2-7; D unresolved. Trimming removed 2 bases from V and 6 bases from J, with 11 bases in between. The CDR3 is 13 amino acids. Germline V gene sequence: CDR1 LGHNA, CDR2 YNFKEQ. CDR3 nucleotides: TGTGCCAGCAGCCAAAGTGGCCCGGGCGAGCAGTACTTC. Its translation: CASSQSGPGEQYF.

This chain links TRBV4-1 with TRBJ2-7; the D call may be TRBD1 or TRBD2 (5 bases each). The germline V gene encodes CDR1 MGHRA and CDR2 YSYEKL. The CDR3 length is 15 residues. Trimming cost V 4 bases and J 4 bases, with 17 bases left between them. The CDR3 sequence is CASSREPGPYYEQYF. The CDR3 region has the DNA TGCGCCAGCAGCCGGGAACCGGGACCCTATTACGAGCAGTACTTC.

The chain carries TRBV5-1 and TRBJ2-1, with D maybe TRBD1 (5 bases). Germline V gene lookup returns CDR1 SGHRS and CDR2 YFSETQ. The CDR3 is 16 residues long. V lost 4 bases, J lost 0 bases, and 14 bases lay in between. This CDR3 reads CASSPRVQVSYNEQFF. CDR3 sequence (DNA): TGCGCCAGCAGCCCCAGGGTCCAAGTCTCCTACAATGAGCAGTTCTTC.

This clone was observed once. This sequence joins TRBV4-3 and TRBJ2-3, with D perhaps TRBD2 (6 bases). Per germline, CDR1 LGHNA and CDR2 YSLEER. The length of the CDR3 is 14 residues. Between the trimmed V and J ends, which lost 4 bases and 4 bases, there was a span of 12 bases. CDR3 bases: TGCGCCAGCAGCCTAATGCGGGGCTCAGATACGCAGTATTTT. It encodes CASSLMRGSDTQYF.

CDR3 coding DNA: TGTGCCAGCAGCTTAACCGGGTCCGGGGAGCTGTTTTTT. Amino acids: CASSLTGSGELFF. This sequence joins TRBV7-3 and TRBJ2-2; D is unclear. Germline loops: CDR1 SGHTA, CDR2 FQGTGA. The CDR3 contains 13 residues. Trimming removed 0 bases from V and 6 bases from J, with 5 bases in between.

In its sample, this clone is medium-sized. The chain links TRBV11-2 to TRBJ2-1; TRBD2 is a possible D gene (7 bases). The CDR3 runs 14 residues. Trimming removed 5 bases at V and 6 bases at J, with 14 bases between. Germline assignment: CDR1 SGHAT and CDR2 FQNNGV. CDR3 nucleotide sequence: TGTGCCAGCAGCCCCTGGCGGGGGCTCAATGAGCAGTTCTTC. Encoded protein: CASSPWRGLNEQFF.

V usage is TRBV29-1 and J usage is TRBJ2-3; 10 bases align to TRBD1. With 7 bases clipped from V and 0 bases from J, the junction kept 4 bases outside the gene matches. This CDR3 is built from 14 residues. Germline V gene lookup returns CDR1 SQVTM and CDR2 ANQGSEA. The CDR3 DNA reads as TGCAGCGCGACAGGGGGCTTTAGCACAGATACGCAGTATTTT. Translating gives CSATGGFSTDTQYF.

The CDR3 DNA reads TGTGCCAGCAGTCGCGTACAAGAAACGAACACTGAAGCTTTCTTT. Its translation: CASSRVQETNTEAFF. The genes are TRBV6-6 and TRBJ1-1; D gene ambiguous. V dropped 5 bases and J dropped 1 base, with 14 bases sitting between them. The CDR3 loop spans 15 amino acids. From germline, CDR1 is MNHNY and CDR2 SVGAGI (reference sequence).

This rearrangement joins TRBV7-6 to TRBJ2-1; D is ambiguous. Per germline, CDR1 SGHVS and CDR2 FNYEAQ. This CDR3 spans 12 amino acids. V lost 5 bases, J lost 7 bases, and 9 bases lay in between. CDR3 amino acids: CASSPPSNEQFF. CDR3 coding DNA: TGTGCCAGCAGCCCCCCTTCGAATGAGCAGTTCTTC.

The rearrangement uses TRBV4-1 and TRBJ2-7, with D possibly matching TRBD1 (5 bases). The CDR3 loop spans 16 amino acids. V was pared by 1 base and J by 0 bases, with 13 bases between. The V gene's germline CDR1 is MGHRA and CDR2 YSYEKL. The CDR3 reads CASSQGAGHSSYEQYF. DNA of the CDR3: TGCGCCAGCAGCCAAGGGGCTGGACACAGCTCCTACGAGCAGTACTTC.

V gene TRBV4-1 combines with J gene TRBJ1-2; no firm D call. In germline, CDR1 is MGHRA, CDR2 YSYEKL. CDR3 size: 15 residues. Deletions cut 3 bases from V and 5 bases from J, with 16 bases between. The CDR3 loop is CASSQEVGVGYGYTF. In DNA form, the CDR3 reads TGCGCCAGCAGCCAGGAGGTGGGAGTGGGGTATGGCTACACCTTC.

This clone has just a few counts. The rearrangement links TRBV5-1 to TRBJ2-2, with 8 bases matching TRBD2. The CDR3 covers 15 residues. V trimming: 3 bases; J trimming: 5 bases; junction bases outside the gene matches: 6. The germline gives CDR1 SGHRS, CDR2 YFSETQ. In DNA form, the CDR3 reads TGCGCCAGCAGCTGGGGACTAGTCACTACCGGGGAGCTGTTTTTT. The encoded protein is CASSWGLVTTGELFF.

J is TRBJ1-2 and V is TRBV27, with a possible D match to TRBD1 (6 bases). Trimming pared 5 bases from V and 4 bases from J, leaving 11 bases between. The CDR3 has 13 amino acids. Germline V gene data show CDR1 as MNHEY and CDR2 as SMNVEV (reference sequence). The CDR3 DNA sequence: TGTGCCAGCAGTGCCGGACAGATCTATGGCTACACCTTC. Residues: CASSAGQIYGYTF.

V is TRBV6-6 and J is TRBJ1-5, with TRBD1 as a possible D gene (6 bases). Germline values: CDR1 MNHNY, CDR2 SVGAGI (reference sequence). The CDR3 runs to 16 residues. V was clipped by 6 bases and J by 7 bases, with 22 bases between them. CDR3 sequence reads: CASSLLTLSGDQPQHF. DNA of the CDR3: TGTGCCAGCAGCCTCCTTACGCTTTCAGGGGACCAGCCCCAGCATTTT.